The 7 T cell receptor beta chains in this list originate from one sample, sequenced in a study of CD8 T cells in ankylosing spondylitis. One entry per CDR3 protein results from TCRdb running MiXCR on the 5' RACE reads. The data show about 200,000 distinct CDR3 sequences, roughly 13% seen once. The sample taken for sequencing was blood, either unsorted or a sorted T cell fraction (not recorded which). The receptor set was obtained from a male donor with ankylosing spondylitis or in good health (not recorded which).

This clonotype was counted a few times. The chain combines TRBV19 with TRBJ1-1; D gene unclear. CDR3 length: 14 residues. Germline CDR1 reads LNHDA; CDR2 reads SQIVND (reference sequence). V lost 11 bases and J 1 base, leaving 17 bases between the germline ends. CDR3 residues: CASNGKGGNTEAFF. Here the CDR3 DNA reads TGTGCCTCCAACGGAAAAGGAGGGAACACTGAAGCTTTCTTT. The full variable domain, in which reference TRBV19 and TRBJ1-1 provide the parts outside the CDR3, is DGGITQSPKYLFRKEGQNVTLSCEQNLNHDAMYWYRQDPGQGLRLIYYSQIVNDFQKGDIAEGYSVSREKKESFPLTVTSAQKNPTAFYLCASNGKGGNTEAFFGQGTRLTVV.

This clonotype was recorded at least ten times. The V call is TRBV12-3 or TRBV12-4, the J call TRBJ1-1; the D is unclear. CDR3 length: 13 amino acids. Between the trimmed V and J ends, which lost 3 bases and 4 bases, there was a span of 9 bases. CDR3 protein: CASSLPGSTEAFF. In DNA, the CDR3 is TGTGCCAGCAGTTTGCCCGGGAGCACTGAAGCTTTCTTT.

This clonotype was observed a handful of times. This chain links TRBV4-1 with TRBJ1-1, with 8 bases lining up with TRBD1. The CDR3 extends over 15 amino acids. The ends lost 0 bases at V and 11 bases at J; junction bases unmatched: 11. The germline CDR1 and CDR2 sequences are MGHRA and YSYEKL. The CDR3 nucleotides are TGCGCCAGCAGCCAAGAAGGACAGGGCCCCCCGAGGGCTTTCTTT. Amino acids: CASSQEGQGPPRAFF.

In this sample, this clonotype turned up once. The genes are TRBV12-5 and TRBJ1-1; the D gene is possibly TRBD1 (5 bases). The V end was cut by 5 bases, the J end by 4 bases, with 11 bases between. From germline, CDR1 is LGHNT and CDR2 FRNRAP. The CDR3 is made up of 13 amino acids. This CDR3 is CASGLEGVTEAFF. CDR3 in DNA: TGTGCTAGTGGTCTCGAAGGGGTCACTGAAGCTTTCTTT.

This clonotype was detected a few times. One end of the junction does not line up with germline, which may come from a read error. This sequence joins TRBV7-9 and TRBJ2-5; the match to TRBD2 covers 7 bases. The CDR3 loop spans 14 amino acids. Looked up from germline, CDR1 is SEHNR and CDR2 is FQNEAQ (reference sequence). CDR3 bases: TGTGCCAGCAGCATAGCGGGTCCCGGGGTGACCCAGTACTTC. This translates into CASSIAGPGVTQYF.

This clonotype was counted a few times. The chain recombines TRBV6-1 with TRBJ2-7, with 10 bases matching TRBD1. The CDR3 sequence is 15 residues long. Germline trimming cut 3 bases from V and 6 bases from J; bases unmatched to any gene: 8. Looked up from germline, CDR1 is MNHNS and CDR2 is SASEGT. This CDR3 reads CASSERGQGISEQYF. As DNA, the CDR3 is TGTGCCAGCAGTGAGCGGGGACAGGGGATCTCCGAGCAGTACTTC.

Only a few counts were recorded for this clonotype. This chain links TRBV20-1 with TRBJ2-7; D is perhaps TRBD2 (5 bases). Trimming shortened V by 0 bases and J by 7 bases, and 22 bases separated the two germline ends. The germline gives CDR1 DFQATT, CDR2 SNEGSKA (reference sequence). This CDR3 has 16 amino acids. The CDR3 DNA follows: TGCAGTGCTAGAGATCTATTCGGACTCGCGACTGGGGAGCAGTACTTC. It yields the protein CSARDLFGLATGEQYF.